This is a list of T cell receptor beta chains from one sample in a study of blood T cell repertoires in COVID-19. Clones were read by immunoSEQ multiplex PCR, and TCRdb kept only the in-frame ones, dropping some. The top ten clones hold 2% of a sample with over 35,000 clones, about three quarters of them seen once. Material for sequencing was peripheral blood. The origin of the receptors is a man aged 55-75 years with active COVID-19. The CDR3 runs from the conserved cysteine through the conserved F or W. D genes are given only for firm matches. Some rows mark clone size as missing; the rest say once, few, many or name a class of expanded clone.

j_gene,abundance,v_gene,d_gene,CDR3nt,CDR3aa
TRBJ1-3,-,TRBV9,-,TGTGCCAGCAGCGGTCAGTGGTCTGGAAACACCATATATTTT,CASSGQWSGNTIYF
TRBJ1-5,once,TRBV10-2,-,TGCGCCAGCAGTCCGGACATAAGCAATCAGCCCCAGCATTTT,CASSPDISNQPQHF
TRBJ2-5,-,TRBV9,TRBD2,TGTGCCAGCAGCGCCGGGACTACCCAAGAGACCCAGTACTTC,CASSAGTTQETQYF
TRBJ2-1,-,TRBV5-4,TRBD2,TGTGCCAGCAGCTTCCAAAGTGTAGCGGGAGGGTTCGATGAGCAGTTCTTC,CASSFQSVAGGFDEQFF
TRBJ1-3,-,TRBV6-6,-,TGTGCCAGCAGGCGGTTCTCGGTGCTCTCTGGAAACACCATATATTTT,CASRRFSVLSGNTIYF
TRBJ2-5,-,TRBV6-5,-,TGTGCCAGCATTCGAGATGGGACCCAGTACTTC,CASIRDGTQYF
TRBJ1-1,-,TRBV29-1,TRBD1,TGCAGCGTTACTGGACAGGTGAACACTGAAGCTTTCTTT,CSVTGQVNTEAFF
TRBJ1-2,-,TRBV2,-,TGTGCCAGCAGGACCTACCTGGGGCCGAGACGGGAGAATGGCTACACCTTC,CASRTYLGPRRENGYTF
TRBJ1-2,-,TRBV25-1,-,TGTGCCAGCAGAAGCGTGGACTATGGCTACACCTTC,CASRSVDYGYTF
TRBJ2-5,-,TRBV9,TRBD1,TGTGCCAGCAGCGTGGGGCAGGGGGTTGGAGAGACCCAGTACTTC,CASSVGQGVGETQYF
TRBJ1-1,-,TRBV6-4,TRBD1,TGTGCCAGCAGGGGGGTCGGGACAGGGGCAGCTGAAGCTTTCTTT,CASRGVGTGAAEAFF
TRBJ2-7,-,TRBV9,TRBD2,TGTGCCAGCAGCGTTAGCGGGGGGCCCTACGAGCAGTACTTC,CASSVSGGPYEQYF
TRBJ1-1,-,TRBV11-3,-,TGTGCCAGCAGCTCGGGGGATTCAGGTACTGAAGCTTTCTTT,CASSSGDSGTEAFF
TRBJ1-1,-,TRBV7-3,-,TGTGCCAGCAGCCCGCGACAGGTGAACACTGAAGCTTTCTTT,CASSPRQVNTEAFF
TRBJ1-2,once,TRBV10-3,-,TGTGCCATCAGTCCCCACGAGGAGGACTATGGCTACACCTTC,CAISPHEEDYGYTF
TRBJ1-1,-,TRBV27,-,TGTGCCAGCAGTTTATGGGGAGAGGGCCAAACTGAAGCTTTCTTT,CASSLWGEGQTEAFF
TRBJ2-3,-,TRBV19,-,TGTGCCAGTAGTTCGGACAGAGCTAGCACAGATACGCAGTATTTT,CASSSDRASTDTQYF
TRBJ1-2,-,TRBV5-1,-,TGCGCCAGCACCAATCAGGGTGGCTACACCTTC,CASTNQGGYTF
TRBJ2-7,-,TRBV27,TRBD1,TGTGCCAGCAGTCTGGACAGGCTTCGGGAGCAGTACTTC,CASSLDRLREQYF
TRBJ1-6,-,TRBV6-5,TRBD1,TGTGCCAGCCTCCGGGACAGTACATATAATTCACCCCTCCACTTT,CASLRDSTYNSPLHF
TRBJ1-4,-,TRBV5-1,-,TGCGCCAGCAGCCCCACGGGAAACTTTAATGAAAAACTGTTTTTT,CASSPTGNFNEKLFF
TRBJ2-7,-,TRBV5-6,-,TGTGCCAGCAGCCCGGGAGGGACAGAGGACGAGCAGTACTTC,CASSPGGTEDEQYF
TRBJ2-3,-,TRBV10-3,-,TGTGCCATCAGTGAGGGAGAAGAAGCGGGAGATACGCAGTATTTT,CAISEGEEAGDTQYF
TRBJ1-5,-,TRBV6-2/TRBV6-3,-,TGTGCCAGCAGCACCCTCCGAGGGTTTTATAGCAATCAGCCCCAGCATTTT,CASSTLRGFYSNQPQHF
TRBJ2-2,-,TRBV5-4,TRBD2,TGTGCCAGCAGCTTGTTAGCGGGGGCGAACACCGGGGAGCTGTTTTTT,CASSLLAGANTGELFF